Here is one TCR beta chain with its context. This clonotype was found many times. Its antigen has not been determined. No base-level quality is on record; no much larger clone is a single base apart. The data originate from a study of T cells in Graves' hyperthyroidism and ophthalmopathy (dated by TCRdb to about 2019). Some background on the complete study: Peripheral blood was collected at initial diagnosis, before any treatment. A discovery cohort of around 98 patients, roughly 40 with Graves' ophthalmopathy and about 58 with stable Graves' hyperthyroidism, was used to find distinguishing TCR V-J signatures. Whether ophthalmopathy could be predicted prospectively was tested in an independent validation cohort made up of 18 to 20 hyperthyroidism patients plus 17 patients who later progressed to ophthalmopathy. The approximately 100 discovery patients were randomly divided into training and test sets at a 7:3 ratio. In addition, the study compared T-cell repertoires in thyroid tissue and in blood from roughly six Graves' hyperthyroidism patients. After sampling, hyperthyroidism patients received methimazole starting at 30 mg daily, and ophthalmopathy patients received high-dose intravenous methylprednisolone. The paper reports TCR Vbeta CDR3 sequencing of more than 120 peripheral blood samples: over 40 ophthalmopathy, 75 to 80 hyperthyroidism and around 17 progressor patients. The paper as a whole reports these results and caveats: In validation, progression to ophthalmopathy was predicted by the model with nearly 71% sensitivity and around 76% specificity, a median of roughly six months before onset. In cross-validation, a model built on a 13 V-J signature told ophthalmopathy apart from stable hyperthyroidism with approximately 90% sensitivity and roughly 83% specificity, and in testing the same model reached 80%/75%. No statistical method was used to fix the sample size in advance, and group allocation was not hidden from the investigators. Most expanded thyroid clonotypes (frequency above 0.001) were also found in blood, which suggests that blood repertoires may mirror thyroid immune responses.

Amplification of TCR beta CDR3 regions was carried out from RNA transcripts. The first round of RT-PCR for the TCR CDR3 was performed with the HTBI primer set and the Qiagen OneStep RT-PCR kit. A second multiplex PCR round built the libraries, followed by size selection and purification. The libraries were sequenced on an Illumina HiSeq2000 using paired-end 100 bp reads. The study's own analysis went as follows. Raw data were processed with SOAPnuke, discarding reads with adapters, uncalled bases, mean Phred below 15, or no exact constant-primer or identifier match. COPE v1.2.5 was used to merge the high-quality paired reads, and each unique nucleotide sequence was defined as a clonotype. MiTCR v1.1 was used to align the clonotypes against IMGT TRBV, TRBD and TRBJ reference segments. The analysis was restricted to V-J combinations with a frequency above 0.0001, which together covered approximately 99% of the repertoires. The TCS score was defined as the ratio of F50 (clonal expansion) to E x V (chaos), calculated using BLOSUM62-based TCRdist between CDR3 peptides within each V-J. Welch's t-statistics and random forest reduced fewer than 550 V-J features to about 13, which were used in a naive Bayes classifier (R e1071). TCRdb trimmed the raw reads at Q25, called clones with MiXCR and kept productive beta chains. Each entry is one CDR3 protein sequence, shown with its most common DNA and genes. These V and J calls rely on TCRdb rather than the paper's analysis. This sample gives under 350,000 distinct CDR3 sequences in total; about 17% of them show up just once. The ten largest account for around 57% of the sample.

Ophthalmopathy patients had moderately to severely active disease, with a Clinical Activity Score of 3 or more, a NOSPECS grade of 4 or more, and a disease duration of less than 3 months. The study excluded patients with uncontrolled infections, other autoimmune diseases, pregnancy or lactation. Diagnoses were established on the basis of clinical symptoms, serum thyroxine and TRAb, thyroid ultrasound, and orbital computed tomography. PBMCs were separated from 8 to 10 ml of fresh peripheral blood using Ficoll-Paque density gradient centrifugation. Trizol reagent was used to extract total RNA, and RNA quality was then checked on an Agilent 2100 Bioanalyzer. The receptor's source is a woman in her sixties or seventies with Graves' ophthalmopathy. Sequenced sample: blood.

The CDR3 here reads CSASYGVHEQFF. The nucleotide sequence is given as TGCAGTGCTAGTTATGGGGTCCATGAGCAGTTCTTC. The chain uses TRBV20-1 and TRBJ2-1; the D segment cannot be called with confidence. Looking up the germline V gene (reference sequence) yields CDR1 DFQATT and CDR2 SNEGSKA. The CDR3, from cysteine to phenylalanine, totals 12 residues. Only the CDR3 portion is preserved as DNA: 36 bases, with reading frame beginning at the first base. The trim is 3 bases for V and 8 bases for J, with a gap of 11 bases between the germline ends.